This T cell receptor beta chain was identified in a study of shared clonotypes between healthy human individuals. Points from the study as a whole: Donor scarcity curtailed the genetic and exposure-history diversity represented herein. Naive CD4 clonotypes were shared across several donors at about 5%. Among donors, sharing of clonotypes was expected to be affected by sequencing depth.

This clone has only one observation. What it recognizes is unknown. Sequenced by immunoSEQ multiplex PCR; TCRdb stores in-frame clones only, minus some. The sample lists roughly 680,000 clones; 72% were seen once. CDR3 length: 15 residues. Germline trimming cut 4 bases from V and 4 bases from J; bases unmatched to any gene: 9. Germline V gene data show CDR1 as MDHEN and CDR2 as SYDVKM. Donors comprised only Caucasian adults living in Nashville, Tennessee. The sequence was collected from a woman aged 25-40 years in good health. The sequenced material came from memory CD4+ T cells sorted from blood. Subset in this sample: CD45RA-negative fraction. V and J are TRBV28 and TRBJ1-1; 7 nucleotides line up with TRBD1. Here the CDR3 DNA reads TGTGCCAGCAGTTCACTGGACAGGAAGGGCACTGAAGCTTTCTTT. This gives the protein CASSSLDRKGTEAFF.